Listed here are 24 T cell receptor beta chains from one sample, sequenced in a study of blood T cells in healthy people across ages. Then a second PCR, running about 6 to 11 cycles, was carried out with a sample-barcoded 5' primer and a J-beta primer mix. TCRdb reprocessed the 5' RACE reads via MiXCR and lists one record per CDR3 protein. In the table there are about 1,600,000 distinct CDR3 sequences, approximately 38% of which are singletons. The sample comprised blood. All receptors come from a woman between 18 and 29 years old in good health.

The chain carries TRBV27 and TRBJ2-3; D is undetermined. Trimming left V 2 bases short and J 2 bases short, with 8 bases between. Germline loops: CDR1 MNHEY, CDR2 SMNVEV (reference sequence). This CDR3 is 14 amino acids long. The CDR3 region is CASSLVYNTDTQYF. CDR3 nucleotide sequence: TGTGCCAGCAGTTTAGTGTATAACACAGATACGCAGTATTTT.

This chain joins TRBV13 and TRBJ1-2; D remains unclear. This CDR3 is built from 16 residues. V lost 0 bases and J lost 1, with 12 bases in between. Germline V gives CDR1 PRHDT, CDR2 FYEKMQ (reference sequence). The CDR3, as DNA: TGTGCCAGCAGCTTAGGATACAAGACAAATAACTATGGCTACACCTTC. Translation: CASSLGYKTNNYGYTF. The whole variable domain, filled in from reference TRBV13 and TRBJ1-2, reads AAGVIQSPRHLIKEKRETATLKCYPIPRHDTVYWYQQGPGQDPQFLISFYEKMQSDKGSIPDRFSAQQFSDYHSELNMSSLELGDSALYFCASSLGYKTNNYGYTFGSGTRLTVV.

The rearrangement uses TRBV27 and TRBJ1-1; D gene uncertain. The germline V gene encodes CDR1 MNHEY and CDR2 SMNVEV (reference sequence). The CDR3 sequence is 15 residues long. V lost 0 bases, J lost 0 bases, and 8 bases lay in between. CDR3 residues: CASSLSGIMNTEAFF. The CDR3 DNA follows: TGTGCCAGCAGTTTATCCGGCATCATGAACACTGAAGCTTTCTTT.

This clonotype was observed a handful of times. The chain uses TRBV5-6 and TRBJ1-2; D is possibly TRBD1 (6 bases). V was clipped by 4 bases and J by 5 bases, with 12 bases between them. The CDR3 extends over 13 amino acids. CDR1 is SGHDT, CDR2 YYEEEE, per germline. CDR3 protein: CASSRQDQYGYTF. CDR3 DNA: TGTGCCAGCAGCCGACAGGACCAATATGGCTACACCTTC.

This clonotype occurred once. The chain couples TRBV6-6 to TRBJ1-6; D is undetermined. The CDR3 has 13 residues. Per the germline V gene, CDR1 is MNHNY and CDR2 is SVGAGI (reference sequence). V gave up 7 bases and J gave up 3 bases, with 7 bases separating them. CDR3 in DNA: TGTGCCAGCACCAAGAACTATAATTCACCCCTCCACTTT. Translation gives CASTKNYNSPLHF.

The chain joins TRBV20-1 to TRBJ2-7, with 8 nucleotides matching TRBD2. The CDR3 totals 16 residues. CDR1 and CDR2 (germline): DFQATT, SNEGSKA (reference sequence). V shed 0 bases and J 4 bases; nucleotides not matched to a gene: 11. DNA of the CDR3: TGCAGTGCTAGAGATCCATTGCGGGGGGCCTCTTACGAGCAGTACTTC. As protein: CSARDPLRGASYEQYF.

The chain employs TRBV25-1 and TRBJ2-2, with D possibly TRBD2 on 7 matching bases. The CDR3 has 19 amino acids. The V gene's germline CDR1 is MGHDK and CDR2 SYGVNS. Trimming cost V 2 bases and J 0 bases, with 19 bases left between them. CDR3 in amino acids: CASSERWGGPPTNTGELFF. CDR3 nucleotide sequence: TGTGCCAGCAGTGAAAGGTGGGGGGGCCCGCCAACGAACACCGGGGAGCTGTTTTTT.

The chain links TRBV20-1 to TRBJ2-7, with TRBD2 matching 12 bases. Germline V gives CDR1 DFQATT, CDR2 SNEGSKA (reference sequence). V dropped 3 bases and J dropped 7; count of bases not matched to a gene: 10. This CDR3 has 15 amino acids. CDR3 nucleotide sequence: TGCAGTGCTAGGCCGACTAGCGGGAGTGGGTATGAGCAGTACTTC. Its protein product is CSARPTSGSGYEQYF.

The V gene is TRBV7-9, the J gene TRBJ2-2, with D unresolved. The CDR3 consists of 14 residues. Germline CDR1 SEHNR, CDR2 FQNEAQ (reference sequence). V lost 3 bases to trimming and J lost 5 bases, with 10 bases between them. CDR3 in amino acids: CASSFLPPTGELFF. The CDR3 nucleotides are TGTGCCAGCAGCTTCCTCCCCCCGACCGGGGAGCTGTTTTTT.

The CDR3 reads CASSVCGSWNEQFF. The CDR3 DNA is TGTGCCAGCAGTGTCTGCGGTAGCTGGAATGAGCAGTTCTTC. The chain recombines TRBV6-1 with TRBJ2-1; D is undetermined. CDR1 is MNHNS and CDR2 is SASEGT in the germline V gene. The V end lost 4 bases, the J end lost 7 bases, and 14 bases lay between the germline ends. The CDR3 is made up of 14 amino acids.

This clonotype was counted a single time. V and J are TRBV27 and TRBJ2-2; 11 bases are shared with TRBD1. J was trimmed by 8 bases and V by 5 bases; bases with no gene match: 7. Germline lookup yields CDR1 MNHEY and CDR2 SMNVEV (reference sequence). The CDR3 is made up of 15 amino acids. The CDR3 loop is CASSPLGQGVGELFF. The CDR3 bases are TGTGCCAGCAGTCCCCTGGGACAGGGGGTAGGGGAGCTGTTTTTT.

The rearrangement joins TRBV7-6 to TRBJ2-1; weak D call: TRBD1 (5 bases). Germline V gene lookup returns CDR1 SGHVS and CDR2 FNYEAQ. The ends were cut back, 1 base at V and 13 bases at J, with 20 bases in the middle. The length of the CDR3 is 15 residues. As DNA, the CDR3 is TGTGCCAGCAGCTTAGTGTCAGGGTATGTCGAGACCCAGTTCTTC. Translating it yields CASSLVSGYVETQFF.

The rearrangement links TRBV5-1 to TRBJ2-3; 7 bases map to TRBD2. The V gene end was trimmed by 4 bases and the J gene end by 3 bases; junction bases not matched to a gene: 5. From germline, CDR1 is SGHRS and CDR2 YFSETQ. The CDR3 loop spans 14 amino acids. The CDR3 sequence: CASSGGEFTDTQYF. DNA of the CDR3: TGCGCCAGCAGCGGGGGGGAATTTACAGATACGCAGTATTTT. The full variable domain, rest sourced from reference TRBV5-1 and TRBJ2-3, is KAGVTQTPRYLIKTRGQQVTLSCSPISGHRSVSWYQQTPGQGLQFLFEYFSETQRNKGNFPGRFSGRQFSNSRSEMNVSTLELGDSALYLCASSGGEFTDTQYFGPGTRLTVL.

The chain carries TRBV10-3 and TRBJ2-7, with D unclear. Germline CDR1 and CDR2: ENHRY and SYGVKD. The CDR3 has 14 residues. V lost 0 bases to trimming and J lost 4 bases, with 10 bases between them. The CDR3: CAISESLAGYEQYF. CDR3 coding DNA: TGTGCCATCAGTGAGTCGCTGGCAGGTTACGAGCAGTACTTC.

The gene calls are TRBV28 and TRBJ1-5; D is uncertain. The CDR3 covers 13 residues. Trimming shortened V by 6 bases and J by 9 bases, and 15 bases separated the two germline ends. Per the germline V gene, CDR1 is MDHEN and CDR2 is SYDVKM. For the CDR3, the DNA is TGTGCCAGCAGGTCCACGGACGGACGGCCCCAGCATTTT. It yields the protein CASRSTDGRPQHF.

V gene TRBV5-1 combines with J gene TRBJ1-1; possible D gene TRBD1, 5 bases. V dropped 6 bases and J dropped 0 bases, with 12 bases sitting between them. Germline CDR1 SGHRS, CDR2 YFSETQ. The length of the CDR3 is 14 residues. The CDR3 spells CASTTTDMNTEAFF. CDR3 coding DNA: TGCGCCAGCACCACGACAGACATGAACACTGAAGCTTTCTTT.

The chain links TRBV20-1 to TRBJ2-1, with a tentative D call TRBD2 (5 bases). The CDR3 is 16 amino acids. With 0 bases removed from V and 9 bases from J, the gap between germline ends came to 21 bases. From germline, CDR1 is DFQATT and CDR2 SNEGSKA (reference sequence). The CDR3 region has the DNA TGCAGTGCTAGAGATGGTTTCGTGGCGGGTTTACCTGAGCAGTTCTTC. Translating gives CSARDGFVAGLPEQFF.

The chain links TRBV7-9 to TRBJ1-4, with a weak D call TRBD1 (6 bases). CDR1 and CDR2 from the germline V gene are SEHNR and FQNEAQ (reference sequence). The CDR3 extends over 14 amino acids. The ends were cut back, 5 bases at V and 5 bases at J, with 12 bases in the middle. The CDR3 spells CASSGGGANEKLFF. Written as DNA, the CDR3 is TGTGCCAGCAGCGGTGGGGGGGCGAATGAAAAACTGTTTTTT.

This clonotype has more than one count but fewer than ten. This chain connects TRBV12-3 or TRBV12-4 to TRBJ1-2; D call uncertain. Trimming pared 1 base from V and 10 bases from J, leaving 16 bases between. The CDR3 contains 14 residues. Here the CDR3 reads CASSLGGSDLIYTF. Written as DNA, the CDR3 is TGTGCCAGCAGTTTAGGGGGATCGGACTTGATCTACACCTTC.

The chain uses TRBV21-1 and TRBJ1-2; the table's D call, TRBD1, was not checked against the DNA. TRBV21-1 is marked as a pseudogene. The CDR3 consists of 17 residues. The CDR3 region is CASSKKIGTGGFYGYTF. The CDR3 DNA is TGTGCCAGCAGCAAGAAGATCGGGACAGGGGGCTTCTATGGCTACACCTTC.

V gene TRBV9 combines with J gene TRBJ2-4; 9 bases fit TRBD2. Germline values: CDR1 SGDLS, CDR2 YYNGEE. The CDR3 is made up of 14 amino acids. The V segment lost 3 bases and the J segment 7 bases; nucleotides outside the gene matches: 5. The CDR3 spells CASSGGTSLNIQYF. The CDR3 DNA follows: TGTGCCAGCAGCGGGGGGACTAGCCTGAACATTCAGTACTTC.

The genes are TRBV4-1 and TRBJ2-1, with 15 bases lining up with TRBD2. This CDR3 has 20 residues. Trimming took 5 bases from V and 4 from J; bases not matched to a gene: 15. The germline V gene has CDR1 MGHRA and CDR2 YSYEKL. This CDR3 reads CASSFPRAGLAGGPYNEQFF. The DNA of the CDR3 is TGCGCCAGCAGCTTCCCTAGGGCGGGACTAGCGGGGGGACCTTACAATGAGCAGTTCTTC.

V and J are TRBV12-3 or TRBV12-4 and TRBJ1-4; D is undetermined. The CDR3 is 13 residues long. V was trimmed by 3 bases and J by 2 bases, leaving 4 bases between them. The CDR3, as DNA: TGTGCCAGCAGTTTTTGGACTAATGAAAAACTGTTTTTT. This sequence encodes CASSFWTNEKLFF.

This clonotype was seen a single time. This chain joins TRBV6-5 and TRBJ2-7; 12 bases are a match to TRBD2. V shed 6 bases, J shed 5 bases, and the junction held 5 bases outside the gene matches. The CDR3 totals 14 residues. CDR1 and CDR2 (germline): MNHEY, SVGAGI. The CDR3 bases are TGTGCCAGCAGGACACTAGCGGGAGGCCACGAGCAGTACTTC. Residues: CASRTLAGGHEQYF.